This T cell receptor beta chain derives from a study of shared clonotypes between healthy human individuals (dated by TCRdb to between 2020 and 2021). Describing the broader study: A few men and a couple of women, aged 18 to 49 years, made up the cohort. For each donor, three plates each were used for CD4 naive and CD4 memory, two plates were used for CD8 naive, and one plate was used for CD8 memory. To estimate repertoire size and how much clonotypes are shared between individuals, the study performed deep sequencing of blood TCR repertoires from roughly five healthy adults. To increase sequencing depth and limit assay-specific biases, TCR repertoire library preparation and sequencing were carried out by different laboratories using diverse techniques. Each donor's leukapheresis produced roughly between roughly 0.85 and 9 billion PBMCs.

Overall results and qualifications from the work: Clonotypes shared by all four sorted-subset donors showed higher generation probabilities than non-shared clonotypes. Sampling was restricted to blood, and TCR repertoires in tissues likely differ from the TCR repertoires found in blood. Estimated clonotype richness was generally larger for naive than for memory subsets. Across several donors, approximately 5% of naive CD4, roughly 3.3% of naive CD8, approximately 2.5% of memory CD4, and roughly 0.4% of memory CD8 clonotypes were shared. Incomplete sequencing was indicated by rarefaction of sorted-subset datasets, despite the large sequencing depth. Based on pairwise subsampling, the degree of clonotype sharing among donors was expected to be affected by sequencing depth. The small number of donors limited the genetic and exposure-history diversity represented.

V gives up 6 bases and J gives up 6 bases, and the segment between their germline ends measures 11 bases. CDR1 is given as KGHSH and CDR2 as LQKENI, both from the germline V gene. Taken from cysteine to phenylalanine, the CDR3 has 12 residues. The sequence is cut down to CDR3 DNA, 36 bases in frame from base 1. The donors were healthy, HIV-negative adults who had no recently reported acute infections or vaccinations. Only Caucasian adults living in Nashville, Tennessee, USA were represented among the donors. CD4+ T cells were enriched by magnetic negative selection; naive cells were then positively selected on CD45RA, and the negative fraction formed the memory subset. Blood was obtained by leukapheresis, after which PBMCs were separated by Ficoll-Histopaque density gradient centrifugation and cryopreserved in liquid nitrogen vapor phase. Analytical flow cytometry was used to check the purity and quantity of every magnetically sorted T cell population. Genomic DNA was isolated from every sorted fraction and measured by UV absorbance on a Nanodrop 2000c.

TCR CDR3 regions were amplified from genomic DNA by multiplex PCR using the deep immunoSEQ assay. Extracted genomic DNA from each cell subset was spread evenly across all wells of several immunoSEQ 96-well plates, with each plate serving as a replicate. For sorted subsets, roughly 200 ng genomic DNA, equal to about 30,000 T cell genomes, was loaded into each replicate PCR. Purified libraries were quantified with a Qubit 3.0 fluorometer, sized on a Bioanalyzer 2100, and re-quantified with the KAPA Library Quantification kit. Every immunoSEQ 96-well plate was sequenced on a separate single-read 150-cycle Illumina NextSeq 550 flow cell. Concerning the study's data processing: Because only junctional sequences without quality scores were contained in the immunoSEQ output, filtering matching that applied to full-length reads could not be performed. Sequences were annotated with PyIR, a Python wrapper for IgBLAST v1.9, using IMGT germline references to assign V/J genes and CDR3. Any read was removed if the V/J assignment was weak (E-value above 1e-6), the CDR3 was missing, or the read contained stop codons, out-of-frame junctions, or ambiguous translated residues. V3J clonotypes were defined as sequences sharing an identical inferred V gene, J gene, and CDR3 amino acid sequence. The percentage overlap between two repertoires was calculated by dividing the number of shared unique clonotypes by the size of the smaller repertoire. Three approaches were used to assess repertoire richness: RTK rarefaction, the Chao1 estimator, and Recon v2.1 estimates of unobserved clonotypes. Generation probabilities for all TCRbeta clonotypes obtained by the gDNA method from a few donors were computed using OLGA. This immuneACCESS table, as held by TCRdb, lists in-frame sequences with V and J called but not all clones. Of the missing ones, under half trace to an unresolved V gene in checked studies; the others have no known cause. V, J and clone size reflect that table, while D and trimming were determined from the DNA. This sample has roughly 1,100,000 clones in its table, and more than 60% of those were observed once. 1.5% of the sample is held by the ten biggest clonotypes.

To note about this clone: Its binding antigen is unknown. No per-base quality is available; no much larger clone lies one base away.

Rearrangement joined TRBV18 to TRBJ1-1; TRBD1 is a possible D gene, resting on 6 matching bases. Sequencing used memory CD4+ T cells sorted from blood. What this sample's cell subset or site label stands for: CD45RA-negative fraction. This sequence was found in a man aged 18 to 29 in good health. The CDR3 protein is CASSPDSSEAFF. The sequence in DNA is TGTGCCAGCTCGCCGGACAGCTCTGAAGCTTTCTTT.